Listed below are T cell receptor beta chains from one sample, sequenced in a study of regulatory T cells in long-lasting Graves disease. TCRdb re-called the multiplex PCR reads with MiXCR, one entry per CDR3 protein. This table has over 500,000 distinct CDR3 sequences, about 15% appearing once. The same sample was also used in a study of T cells in Graves' hyperthyroidism and ophthalmopathy.

Sequenced material: peripheral blood mononuclear cells (PBMCs), taken at new diagnosis, from a patient treated with antithyroid drugs. These receptors came from a man aged 18-30 years with Graves disease. Both conserved end residues are part of each CDR3. A D gene is named only where the DNA matches it firmly. Expanded clones are given a class, and other clones once, few, many or no size at all.

cdr3_aa cdr3_nt clone_size j_call cdr3_length v_call d_call
CASSHTGQVSYEQYF TGCGCCAGCAGCCACACGGGACAGGTCTCCTACGAGCAGTACTTC - TRBJ2-7 15 TRBV4-1 TRBD1
CASSEGAMVGSVREQYF TGTGCCAGCAGTGAAGGGGCGATGGTGGGTTCGGTGAGAGAGCAGTACTTC few TRBJ2-7 17 TRBV6-2/TRBV6-3 -
CASSLVGTGGGQETQYF TGTGCCAGCAGCTTAGTCGGGACAGGGGGTGGGCAAGAGACCCAGTACTTC few TRBJ2-5 17 TRBV11-2 TRBD1
CASSVAAAGGPNNEQFF TGTGCCAGCAGCGTAGCAGCGGCGGGAGGGCCTAACAATGAGCAGTTCTTC few TRBJ2-1 17 TRBV9 TRBD2
CASSPIAASYEQYF TGCGCCAGCAGCCCTATAGCGGCCTCCTACGAGCAGTACTTC many TRBJ2-7 14 TRBV5-1 -
CASSLVSPTGELFF TGTGCCAGCAGCTTAGTTAGCCCCACCGGGGAGCTGTTTTTT many TRBJ2-2 14 TRBV7-9 -
CSATPGLAAYEQYF TGCAGTGCTACACCGGGACTAGCGGCCTACGAGCAGTACTTC - TRBJ2-7 14 TRBV20-1 TRBD2
CASRTGARYEQYF TGTGCCAGCAGGACAGGGGCGAGATACGAGCAGTACTTC many TRBJ2-7 13 TRBV28 TRBD1
CSARTGRSYNSPLHF TGCAGTGCCCGGACAGGGCGCTCCTATAATTCACCCCTCCACTTT - TRBJ1-6 15 TRBV20-1 TRBD1
CSATDQGFAEAFF TGCAGTGCCACCGACCAGGGTTTCGCTGAAGCTTTCTTT many TRBJ1-1 13 TRBV20-1 -
CASSLVSGSDTQYF TGTGCCAGCAGCTTGGTTAGCGGGTCAGATACGCAGTATTTT many TRBJ2-3 14 TRBV5-5 TRBD2
CAWSVGSGWDQETQYF TGTGCCTGGAGTGTAGGGTCAGGGTGGGATCAAGAGACCCAGTACTTC - TRBJ2-5 16 TRBV30 -
CAWSVLSYNEQFF TGTGCCTGGAGTGTCTTGTCCTACAATGAGCAGTTCTTC many TRBJ2-1 13 TRBV30 -
CASSLGPGAIGNSPLHF TGCGCCAGCAGCTTGGGGCCGGGGGCTATCGGTAATTCACCCCTCCACTTT - TRBJ1-6 17 TRBV5-1 -
CASWPTGAEQFF TGTGCCAGCTGGCCCACAGGGGCTGAGCAGTTCTTC many TRBJ2-1 12 TRBV25-1 TRBD1
CASSYRTETYEQYF TGTGCCAGCAGCTACCGGACGGAAACCTACGAGCAGTACTTC many TRBJ2-7 14 TRBV7-9 -
CASSQDRWGDGYTF TGCGCCAGCAGCCAAGATCGATGGGGCGATGGCTACACCTTC few TRBJ1-2 14 TRBV4-1 -
CASSLLGSETQYF TGTGCCAGCAGTTTGTTGGGGTCAGAGACCCAGTACTTC - TRBJ2-5 13 TRBV6-2/TRBV6-3 -
CASSERRGAYGYTF TGTGCCAGCAGTGAACGCCGGGGCGCCTATGGCTACACCTTC many TRBJ1-2 14 TRBV2 -
CASSPWDGNYGYTF TGTGCCAGCAGCCCCTGGGACGGTAACTATGGCTACACCTTC many TRBJ1-2 14 TRBV3-1 -
CASSRVLAEQEQFF TGTGCCAGCAGCCGCGTACTAGCGGAACAAGAGCAGTTCTTC - TRBJ2-1 14 TRBV11-3 TRBD2
CATSREGNQPQHF TGTGCCACCAGCAGAGAGGGCAATCAGCCCCAGCATTTT few TRBJ1-5 13 TRBV15 -
CASSIYRGTIYF TGTGCCAGCAGCATTTACAGGGGGACCATATATTTT - TRBJ1-3 12 TRBV5-5 TRBD1
CSARKPGLLQETQYF TGCAGTGCTAGAAAACCGGGACTACTACAAGAGACCCAGTACTTC many TRBJ2-5 15 TRBV20-1 TRBD2
CASNYEQYF TGCGCCAGCAACTACGAGCAGTACTTC few TRBJ2-7 9 TRBV10-1 -
CASSLTPGGNGGYTF TGTGCCAGCAGCTTAACCCCAGGGGGAAACGGTGGCTACACCTTC - TRBJ1-2 15 TRBV7-3 TRBD1
CASSLGRGQGNEQFF TGTGCCAGCAGTTTAGGTCGGGGACAGGGGAATGAGCAGTTCTTC many TRBJ2-1 15 TRBV28 TRBD1
CASSPSRNLPDEQFF TGTGCCAGCAGTCCGAGCAGGAACCTTCCGGATGAGCAGTTCTTC many TRBJ2-1 15 TRBV28 -
CASSLGLTSTDTQYF TGTGCCAGCAGCTTAGGGTTAACGAGCACAGATACGCAGTATTTT many TRBJ2-3 15 TRBV7-3 -
CASSLQGAAFF TGCGCCAGCAGTTTACAGGGGGCGGCTTTCTTT many TRBJ1-1 11 TRBV5-1 TRBD1
CSASGTLSTDTQYF TGCAGTGCTAGCGGGACCCTTAGCACAGATACGCAGTATTTT few TRBJ2-3 14 TRBV20-1 -
CSARPRTEETQYF TGCAGTGCTAGACCCCGGACCGAAGAGACCCAGTACTTC many TRBJ2-5 13 TRBV20-1 -
CASSLVRGTEAFF TGTGCCAGCAGCTTAGTTAGGGGGACTGAAGCTTTCTTT many TRBJ1-1 13 TRBV11-2 -
CATSRVGGGVSYNEQFF TGTGCCACCAGCAGAGTGGGGGGGGGAGTGTCCTACAATGAGCAGTTCTTC - TRBJ2-1 17 TRBV15 TRBD2
CASSIIGAGANVLTF TGTGCCAGTAGTATAATCGGAGCTGGGGCCAACGTCCTGACTTTC few TRBJ2-6 15 TRBV19 -
CASTPSWGRKNEQYF TGTGCCAGCACCCCCTCCTGGGGGAGGAAGAACGAGCAGTACTTC many TRBJ2-7 15 TRBV6-2/TRBV6-3 -
CASSSPGGRSYEQYF TGTGCCAGCAGTTCGCCGGGCGGGAGGTCTTACGAGCAGTACTTC - TRBJ2-7 15 TRBV28 TRBD2
CSALLSGRSNEQFF TGCAGTGCTCTCCTTAGCGGGAGGTCCAATGAGCAGTTCTTC - TRBJ2-1 14 TRBV20-1 TRBD2
CASRPGTGSLYGYTF TGCGCCAGCAGACCCGGGACAGGGAGTCTCTATGGCTACACCTTC - TRBJ1-2 15 TRBV5-1 TRBD1
CASSFGGTVYEQYF TGTGCCAGCAGTTTTGGGGGGACCGTTTACGAGCAGTACTTC many TRBJ2-7 14 TRBV12-3/TRBV12-4 -
CASTSSASGLYEQYF TGTGCCAGCACCTCTTCGGCTAGCGGGCTCTACGAGCAGTACTTC many TRBJ2-7 15 TRBV28 TRBD2
CASSFGQGEETQYF TGTGCCAGCAGCTTTGGACAGGGGGAAGAGACCCAGTACTTC - TRBJ2-5 14 TRBV9 TRBD1
CASSIGQGWDTQYF TGTGCCAGTAGTATTGGGCAGGGATGGGATACGCAGTATTTT few TRBJ2-3 14 TRBV19 -
CASSPDRRGYGYTF TGTGCCAGCAGCCCCGACAGGCGGGGCTATGGCTACACCTTC many TRBJ1-2 14 TRBV7-8 -
CSARDSLSTDTQYF TGCAGTGCTAGAGACTCTCTAAGCACAGATACGCAGTATTTT many TRBJ2-3 14 TRBV20-1 -
CASSLDIVAGDPRNIQYF TGTGCCAGCAGCTTAGATATAGTAGCGGGAGACCCTAGGAACATTCAGTACTTC many TRBJ2-4 18 TRBV7-2 TRBD2
CSAKEMTSGQETQYF TGCAGTGCTAAGGAAATGACTAGCGGCCAAGAGACCCAGTACTTC many TRBJ2-5 15 TRBV20-1 TRBD2
CASSQGLQGRDTIYF TGTGCCAGCAGCCAAGGCTTGCAGGGACGGGACACCATATATTTT many TRBJ1-3 15 TRBV3-1 -
CASSLTTGATGELFF TGTGCCAGTAGTCTTACAACGGGCGCTACCGGGGAGCTGTTTTTT - TRBJ2-2 15 TRBV19 -
CSATIGTGQPQHF TGCAGTGCGACAATCGGGACAGGCCAGCCCCAGCATTTT - TRBJ1-5 13 TRBV20-1 TRBD1
CASSQAPGSGQGASYEQYF TGCGCCAGCAGCCAAGCCCCTGGATCGGGCCAGGGGGCCTCCTACGAGCAGTACTTC - TRBJ2-7 19 TRBV4-1 TRBD1
CSARGEREDYEQYF TGCAGTGCTAGAGGGGAGCGGGAGGACTACGAGCAGTACTTC many TRBJ2-7 14 TRBV20-1 TRBD2
CASRYPRTSGGEQFF TGTGCCAGCAGATACCCCCGGACTAGCGGCGGTGAGCAGTTCTTC many TRBJ2-1 15 TRBV11-2 TRBD2
CASRGAGGLRDTGELFF TGTGCCAGCAGAGGAGCGGGAGGGCTACGGGACACCGGGGAGCTGTTTTTT - TRBJ2-2 17 TRBV6-1 TRBD2
CASGDRDRTDTQYF TGTGCCAGCGGGGACAGAGATCGCACAGATACGCAGTATTTT many TRBJ2-3 14 TRBV7-3 TRBD1
CSASREGSDSPLHF TGCAGTGCTAGTCGTGAGGGGAGCGATTCACCCCTCCACTTT - TRBJ1-6 14 TRBV20-1 -
CASSSMGLTKGGGKLFF TGTGCCAGCAGCTCCATGGGGCTAACCAAAGGGGGTGGAAAACTGTTTTTT few TRBJ1-4 17 TRBV11-2 -
CASSPQSLGYQPQHF TGTGCCAGCAGTCCGCAGAGTCTGGGTTATCAGCCCCAGCATTTT - TRBJ1-5 15 TRBV28 -
CASSLSTGDQPQHF TGTGCCAGCAGTCTAAGTACAGGGGATCAGCCCCAGCATTTT few TRBJ1-5 14 TRBV6-2/TRBV6-3 TRBD1
CASSTYRGNTIYF TGTGCCAGCAGCACCTATAGGGGAAACACCATATATTTT - TRBJ1-3 13 TRBV11-2 -